The 2 T cell receptor beta chains in this list originate from one sample, sequenced in a study of T-cell memory formation after mild COVID-19. TCRdb itself ran the 5' RACE reads through MiXCR, one entry per CDR3 protein. The top ten clones hold about 27% of a sample with about 140,000 distinct CDR3 sequences, 14% of them seen once. The sequenced sample consisted of PBMCs or a T cell subset sorted from them (not recorded which). Receptors were obtained from an adult woman who had mild COVID-19 (a few samples of this study predate the infection). Cell type and time point are not known.

Only a few counts were recorded for this clonotype. The J gene is TRBJ2-1, the V gene TRBV6-1; D is perhaps TRBD1 or TRBD2 (6 bases each). V lost 3 bases and J lost 10, with 7 bases in between. The CDR3 contains 11 residues. Germline V gene lookup returns CDR1 MNHNS and CDR2 SASEGT. The CDR3 spells CASSDGGEQFF. The CDR3 coding sequence is TGTGCCAGCAGTGACGGGGGCGAGCAGTTCTTC.

Only a few counts were recorded for this clonotype. The DNA for the CDR3 is TGCAGCGTTGAAGTCCCCAGCGGGTTCACAGATACGCAGTATTTT. Amino acid sequence: CSVEVPSGFTDTQYF. The chain carries TRBV29-1 and TRBJ2-3; a possible D gene is TRBD2 (6 bases). V dropped 1 base and J dropped 2 bases, with 13 bases sitting between them. The CDR3 is 15 amino acids. Germline lookup yields CDR1 SQVTM and CDR2 ANQGSEA.